A single sample gave rise to the 28 T cell receptor beta chains below, sequenced in a study of CD8 T cells in Susac syndrome. Random-hexamer reverse transcription was applied to roughly 0.5 to 1 ug RNA. TCRdb used MiXCR to reprocess the immunoSEQ multiplex PCR reads, holding one entry per CDR3 protein. The sample shows fewer than 350,000 distinct CDR3 sequences, 85% of them seen only once. Sequencing was carried out using CD8+ T cells from PBMCs. The receptor source for this set is a human donor with multiple sclerosis.

This clonotype was seen only a few times. The genes are TRBV7-9 and TRBJ1-5; D gene unclear. The germline CDR1 and CDR2 sequences are SEHNR and FQNEAQ (reference sequence). V lost 1 base, J lost 5 bases, and 6 bases lay in between. This CDR3 spans 13 amino acids. CDR3 residues: CASSLGRYQPQHF. The CDR3 DNA reads TGTGCCAGCAGCTTAGGACGATATCAGCCCCAGCATTTT.

This sequence joins TRBV7-3 and TRBJ2-3; 8 bases are shared with TRBD1. Germline CDR1 is SGHTA and CDR2 is FQGTGA. V lost 2 bases and J lost 0; bases outside the gene matches: 7. The CDR3 is 17 amino acids. CDR3 residues: CASSLHRGTGSTDTQYF. CDR3 DNA: TGTGCCAGCAGCTTACACCGAGGGACAGGTAGCACAGATACGCAGTATTTT.

The chain joins TRBV28 to TRBJ2-3; possibly TRBD1 or TRBD2 for D (5 bases each). Germline CDR1 and CDR2: MDHEN and SYDVKM. V was pared by 3 bases and J by 7 bases, with 17 bases between. The CDR3 length is 15 residues. CDR3 region: CASSFLLGGFNTQYF. The CDR3 nucleotides read TGTGCCAGCAGTTTTCTTCTTGGGGGATTTAATACGCAGTATTTT.

V is TRBV4-2 and J is TRBJ2-7, with TRBD1 matching over 9 bases. Germline V gives CDR1 LGHNA, CDR2 YNFKEQ. This CDR3 region has 14 residues. Trimming at V came to 4 bases and at J to 6 bases, leaving 7 bases not matched to a gene. CDR3 coding DNA: TGTGCCAGCAGCCCGGACAGGGGATTTATCGAGCAGTACTTC. Its translation is CASSPDRGFIEQYF.

The rearrangement uses TRBV19 and TRBJ1-1; a weak D match, TRBD1 (6 bases). Between the trimmed V and J ends, which lost 7 bases and 1 base, there was a span of 19 bases. This CDR3 region has 16 residues. Germline V lookup: CDR1 LNHDA, CDR2 SQIVND (reference sequence). For the CDR3, the DNA is TGTGCCAGTAAGGACAGCGGACGCTCGGCGAACACTGAAGCTTTCTTT. It specifies CASKDSGRSANTEAFF.

The chain recombines TRBV7-2 with TRBJ2-5, with 8 bases that match TRBD2. V trimming: 8 bases; J trimming: 3 bases; junction bases outside the gene matches: 8. Germline CDR1 is SGHTA and CDR2 is FQGNSA. The CDR3 extends over 14 amino acids. In DNA, the CDR3 is TGTGCCAGCTCCTCCCCACTAGCGGAAGAGACCCAGTACTTC. Its translation: CASSSPLAEETQYF.

Notes on this clonotype: Because it lacks the conserved phenylalanine or tryptophan at the end, this CDR3 is likely a read error. Because the CDR3's place on the DNA is in doubt, the DNA is left out and the CDR3 is given as listed by TCRdb. This rearrangement joins TRBV11-2 to TRBJ2-7; the table's D call, TRBD2, was not checked against the DNA. Germline V gene sequence: CDR1 SGHAT, CDR2 FQNNGV. The CDR3 length equals 13 residues, ends included. The CDR3 sequence is CASSLVGGPRVIL.

This clonotype showed up just a few times. The chain is built from TRBV6-2 or TRBV6-3 and TRBJ2-6, with D unclear. V lost 2 bases and J lost 0, with 2 bases in between. The CDR3 runs to 14 residues. Germline CDR1 and CDR2: MNHEY and SVGEGT. CDR3 coding DNA: TGTGCCAGCAGTTACAACTCTGGGGCCAACGTCCTGACTTTC. Amino acid sequence: CASSYNSGANVLTF.

This chain joins TRBV7-8 and TRBJ2-7; no clear D gene. This CDR3 is 16 amino acids long. The V and J ends lost 0 bases and 3 bases respectively, with 15 bases between them. CDR1 and CDR2 from the germline V gene are SGHVS and FQNEAQ. The CDR3 reads CASSLARSGGNYEQYF. The CDR3 DNA reads as TGTGCCAGCAGCTTAGCGCGGTCAGGCGGTAACTACGAGCAGTACTTC.

The chain recombines TRBV7-9 with TRBJ1-1; 7 positions match TRBD1. The CDR3 loop spans 15 amino acids. The germline V gene has CDR1 SEHNR and CDR2 FQNEAQ (reference sequence). J lost 0 bases, V lost 7 bases, and 8 bases had no gene match. CDR3 sequence reads: CASTQGGVLNTEAFF. CDR3 coding DNA: TGTGCCAGCACTCAGGGGGGCGTTCTGAACACTGAAGCTTTCTTT.

V gene TRBV30 combines with J gene TRBJ2-7; no reliable D call. The germline CDR1 and CDR2 sequences are GTSNPN and SVGIG (reference sequence). This CDR3 is built from 16 residues. V lost 1 base to trimming and J lost 4 bases, with 20 bases between them. CDR3 region: CAWSDIMVLSVYEQYF. Here the CDR3 DNA reads TGTGCCTGGAGTGATATAATGGTCCTAAGCGTTTACGAGCAGTACTTC.

V gene TRBV27 combines with J gene TRBJ2-1; 13 positions match TRBD2. The CDR3 is made up of 16 amino acids. The J segment lost 6 bases and the V segment lost 4 bases, leaving 6 bases of the junction unmatched. Germline lookup yields CDR1 MNHEY and CDR2 SMNVEV (reference sequence). The CDR3 loop is CASSSKLAGGANEQFF. CDR3 bases: TGTGCCAGCAGTTCAAAACTAGCGGGAGGGGCCAATGAGCAGTTCTTC.

The chain is built from TRBV4-1 and TRBJ2-7, with 8 nucleotides matching TRBD2. Germline V gene sequence: CDR1 MGHRA, CDR2 YSYEKL. V lost 2 bases and J lost 1; bases outside the gene matches: 4. This CDR3 is 15 amino acids long. The CDR3 spells CASSQSGGGSYEQYF. The DNA of the CDR3 is TGCGCCAGCAGCCAAAGCGGCGGGGGGTCCTACGAGCAGTACTTC.

The rearrangement joins TRBV27 to TRBJ1-4; D is perhaps TRBD1 (6 bases). The CDR3 is made up of 13 amino acids. V shed 11 bases and J shed 0 bases, with 10 bases lying between them. Per germline, CDR1 MNHEY and CDR2 SMNVEV (reference sequence). CDR3 sequence (DNA): TGTGCCGCAGGGGAGACAACTAATGAAAAACTGTTTTTT. Amino acid sequence: CAAGETTNEKLFF.

Only a few counts were recorded for this clonotype. V gene TRBV5-1 combines with J gene TRBJ2-2, with no clear D. Trimming stripped 2 bases from V and 10 bases from J, with 15 bases between. In germline, CDR1 is SGHRS, CDR2 YFSETQ. This CDR3 has 14 residues. CDR3 loop: CASSFSRHLEELFF. The CDR3 DNA follows: TGCGCCAGCAGCTTCTCCCGACATCTCGAGGAGCTGTTTTTT.

The gene calls are TRBV11-3 and TRBJ2-1; TRBD2 agrees at 13 bases. V shed 5 bases, J shed 11 bases, and the junction held 12 bases outside the gene matches. The germline V gene encodes CDR1 SGHNT and CDR2 YENEEA. The CDR3 runs to 16 residues. Written as DNA, the CDR3 is TGTGCCAGCAGCCCCCGGACTAGCGGGAGCCCGGCCAAGCAGTTCTTC. Residues: CASSPRTSGSPAKQFF.

The rearrangement uses TRBV27 and TRBJ2-7, with 10 bases matching TRBD2. The CDR3 has 18 residues. Germline V gene sequence: CDR1 MNHEY, CDR2 SMNVEV (reference sequence). The junction had 18 bases not matched to a gene; V was cut back by 5 bases and J by 5 bases. The CDR3 spells CASSPLPGELLAGDEQYF. CDR3 DNA: TGTGCCAGCAGTCCCCTCCCCGGGGAACTCCTAGCGGGAGACGAGCAGTACTTC.

The gene calls are TRBV7-9 and TRBJ2-7; 9 bases are a match to TRBD1. Germline CDR1 and CDR2: SEHNR and FQNEAQ (reference sequence). The CDR3 covers 15 residues. The chain's CDR3 is CALKDPGQGVYEQYF. CDR3 in DNA: TGTGCTCTCAAGGACCCGGGACAGGGTGTTTACGAGCAGTACTTC.

The CDR3 spells CAISESWEAEAFF. The CDR3 DNA follows: TGTGCCATCAGTGAGTCATGGGAGGCTGAAGCTTTCTTT. The chain uses TRBV10-3 and TRBJ1-1; D gene ambiguous. V was pared by 0 bases and J by 6 bases, with 8 bases between. In germline, CDR1 is ENHRY, CDR2 SYGVKD. CDR3 length equals 13 residues.

The genes are TRBV19 and TRBJ2-1; 12 bases match TRBD2. CDR1 and CDR2 from the germline V gene are LNHDA and SQIVND (reference sequence). This CDR3 has 17 amino acids. Germline trimming cut 4 bases from V and 4 bases from J; bases unmatched to any gene: 8. CDR3 DNA: TGTGCCAGTAGTACGAGACTAGCGGGAGCATTATACAATGAGCAGTTCTTC. Protein: CASSTRLAGALYNEQFF. Full variable domain (remainder filled in from reference TRBV19 and TRBJ2-1): DGGITQSPKYLFRKEGQNVTLSCEQNLNHDAMYWYRQDPGQGLRLIYYSQIVNDFQKGDIAEGYSVSREKKESFPLTVTSAQKNPTAFYLCASSTRLAGALYNEQFFGPGTRLTVL.

V gene TRBV9 combines with J gene TRBJ1-1; D is ambiguous. The V and J ends lost 3 bases and 5 bases respectively, with 26 bases between them. This CDR3 has 18 residues. Germline CDR1 SGDLS, CDR2 YYNGEE. The CDR3 nucleotides are TGTGCCAGCAGCGAAAACCCGAGCCGTCGCCCCTTAGAGACTGAAGCTTTCTTT. Translating it yields CASSENPSRRPLETEAFF.

The rearrangement links TRBV12-3 or TRBV12-4 to TRBJ2-4; D is ambiguous. Trimming left V 3 bases short and J 8 bases short, with 11 bases between. The CDR3 has 13 residues. The chain's CDR3 is CASSFQAPDIQYF. CDR3 DNA sequence: TGTGCCAGCAGTTTTCAGGCTCCGGACATTCAGTACTTC.

The rearrangement joins TRBV4-3 to TRBJ1-5; D is unresolved. The length of the CDR3 is 15 residues. V lost 0 bases, J lost 4 bases, and 10 bases lay in between. The V gene's germline CDR1 is LGHNA and CDR2 YSLEER. The CDR3 is CASSQEYTLNQPQHF. CDR3 nucleotides: TGCGCCAGCAGCCAAGAATATACCCTTAATCAGCCCCAGCATTTT.

This rearrangement joins TRBV30 to TRBJ1-4, with D perhaps TRBD1 (5 bases). V lost 2 bases and J 4 bases, leaving 14 bases between the germline ends. There are 15 residues in the CDR3. Germline CDR1 reads GTSNPN; CDR2 reads SVGIG (reference sequence). The CDR3 is CAWSWGTNNNEKLFF. Written as DNA, the CDR3 is TGTGCCTGGAGTTGGGGGACTAACAATAATGAAAAACTGTTTTTT.

The gene calls are TRBV19 and TRBJ1-5; 9 bases fit TRBD1. J gave up 4 bases and V 7 bases, and 8 bases lay outside the gene matches. CDR1 LNHDA and CDR2 SQIVND come from the germline V gene (reference sequence). This CDR3 is built from 15 residues. The CDR3 is CASTLTGTGNQPQHF. The DNA of the CDR3 is TGTGCCAGTACCCTAACGGGGACAGGGAATCAGCCCCAGCATTTT.

The V call is TRBV6-5, the J call TRBJ2-1, with 15 bases matching TRBD2. J was trimmed by 16 bases and V by 2 bases; bases with no gene match: 9. The CDR3 loop spans 15 amino acids. Germline loops: CDR1 MNHEY, CDR2 SVGAGI. The CDR3 sequence: CASSYLSGLAGGAFF. CDR3 bases: TGTGCCAGCAGTTACCTTTCGGGACTAGCGGGAGGCGCATTCTTC.

The sample holds a few counts of this clonotype. This chain joins TRBV27 and TRBJ2-7; D ambiguous. CDR3 size: 13 residues. Trimming cost V 3 bases and J 4 bases, with 10 bases left between them. From germline, CDR1 is MNHEY and CDR2 SMNVEV (reference sequence). The DNA for the CDR3 is TGTGCCAGCAGTTTCAGCTCCGGATACGAGCAGTACTTC. Its translation: CASSFSSGYEQYF.

The chain carries TRBV28 and TRBJ2-1; D possibly corresponds to TRBD2 (8 bases). The CDR3 is 15 residues long. CDR1 is MDHEN, CDR2 SYDVKM, per germline. Trimming shortened V by 3 bases and J by 12 bases, and 21 bases separated the two germline ends. This chain's CDR3 is CASSFERGQGVGQFF. The CDR3 region has the DNA TGTGCCAGCAGTTTTGAGCGGGGGCAGGGGGTAGGGCAGTTCTTC. Full variable domain (missing parts from reference TRBV28 and TRBJ2-1): DVKVTQSSRYLVKRTGEKVFLECVQDMDHENMFWYRQDPGLGLRLIYFSYDVKMKEKGDIPEGYSVSREKKERFSLILESASTNQTSMYLCASSFERGQGVGQFFGPGTRLTVL.